The subject of this entry is one T cell receptor beta chain. In germline, CDR1 is SGHTA, CDR2 FQGTGA. The length of the CDR3 is 15 residues. V was pared by 3 bases and J by 10 bases, with 8 bases of the junction left unmatched. This sample was included in a study of T cells after yellow fever vaccination. Study as a whole: Flow sorting relied on CD3, CD45RA, CCR7 and CD95 to obtain EM, EMRA, CM and Tscm memory subsets. Each low-cell-number fraction was prepared by means of SMART-Seq v4 Ultra Low Input.

MiXCR was run by TCRdb on the 5' RACE reads, yielding one entry per CDR3 protein. The table includes 30,000 or so distinct CDR3 sequences, roughly 6.1% detected once. The sample consisted of PBMCs, either bulk or a sorted T-cell subset (CD4+, CD8+, memory, or dextramer-sorted; not recorded which), taken on the day of the yellow fever booster vaccination. This TCR derives from a young man who received the YFV17D yellow fever vaccine. The chain uses TRBV7-3 and TRBJ2-1; 11 nucleotides match TRBD2. CDR3 amino acids: CASSLNSGRAEEQFF. The CDR3 DNA reads TGTGCCAGCAGCTTGAATAGCGGGAGGGCAGAAGAGCAGTTCTTC.